The text below deals with one T cell receptor (beta chain). The data belong to a study of OX40 agonist ivuxolimab in advanced cancers. The wider study: Partial response was recorded in three patients: one hepatocellular carcinoma and two cutaneous melanoma cases.

Data came from immunoSEQ multiplex PCR; TCRdb stores just in-frame clones and leaves some out. This table holds tens of thousands of clones, about nine tenths found once. The CDR3 runs 15 residues. The trim removed 0 bases at V and 0 bases at J, leaving 4 bases unmatched. Germline CDR1 reads SQVTM; CDR2 reads ANQGSEA. The sample in question was CD4+ or CD8+ T cells sorted from blood, obtained in a trial of the OX40 agonist ivuxolimab. The chain uses TRBV29-1 and TRBJ2-7; 8 positions agree with TRBD1. The TCR was taken from an adult with an advanced solid tumor such as melanoma, head and neck, liver or kidney cancer. CDR3 DNA sequence: TGCAGCGTTGAAGATGGGACAGGTCTCTCCTACGAGCAGTACTTC. This codes for CSVEDGTGLSYEQYF.